This TCR beta chain was identified during a study of cytomegalovirus exposure and HLA in healthy donors. Study-wide results and caveats: The dataset shows that most TCR sequences were rare, while some public TCRs occurred in many donors. A few of the chains that were CMV-associated were confirmed in vitro to be specific for CMV antigens. In the 120 or so validation repertoires, about 94% of cluster scores exceeded 0, per a later analysis. Overall, approximately 150 TCR beta chains were annotated as cytomegalovirus-associated.

Comment on this clone: Its antigen remains unidentified.

Using immunoSEQ multiplex PCR, the repertoire was profiled, and TCRdb retains in-frame clones only, with some absent. The data contain roughly 230,000 clones, 90% of them singletons. The trim removed 7 bases at V and 7 bases at J, leaving 3 bases unmatched. The CDR3 runs 14 residues. Germline V gene sequence: CDR1 SGHRS, CDR2 YFSETQ. Sequencing was carried out using PBMCs. This receptor was obtained from a woman in her twenties or thirties in good health and CMV-seronegative. This chain uses TRBV5-1 with TRBJ2-1, with 15 bases lining up with TRBD2. The CDR3 loop reads CASSGTSGRNEQFF. The CDR3 DNA is TGCGCCAGCTCCGGGACTAGCGGGAGGAATGAGCAGTTCTTC. The whole variable domain, remainder taken from reference TRBV5-1 and TRBJ2-1, is KAGVTQTPRYLIKTRGQQVTLSCSPISGHRSVSWYQQTPGQGLQFLFEYFSETQRNKGNFPGRFSGRQFSNSRSEMNVSTLELGDSALYLCASSGTSGRNEQFFGPGTRLTVL.